This T cell receptor beta chain is drawn from a study of T cells expressing NK-cell markers. This CDR3 region has 13 residues. CDR1 and CDR2 (germline): SGDLS, YYNGEE. Note on this clonotype: The antigen is unknown.

Findings of the study overall: Also leading the CD3+CD56-NKG2C+ fraction in a few donors were these clonotypes.

One entry per CDR3 protein, without DNA, is what TCRdb gives after re-calling the 5' RACE reads. The table gives 550,000 to 600,000 distinct CDR3 sequences; the top ten clones make up roughly 3.6% of it. The receptor was derived from a man between 18 and 29 years old in good health. Sequencing used blood T cells: a sorted CD56 or NKG2C T cell subset, CD4+ or CD8+ T cells, or bulk PBMC T cells (not recorded which). The chain combines TRBV9 with TRBJ2-4; TCRdb's D call of TRBD1 is untestable without DNA. This CDR3 reads CASSVAEWGGQYF.